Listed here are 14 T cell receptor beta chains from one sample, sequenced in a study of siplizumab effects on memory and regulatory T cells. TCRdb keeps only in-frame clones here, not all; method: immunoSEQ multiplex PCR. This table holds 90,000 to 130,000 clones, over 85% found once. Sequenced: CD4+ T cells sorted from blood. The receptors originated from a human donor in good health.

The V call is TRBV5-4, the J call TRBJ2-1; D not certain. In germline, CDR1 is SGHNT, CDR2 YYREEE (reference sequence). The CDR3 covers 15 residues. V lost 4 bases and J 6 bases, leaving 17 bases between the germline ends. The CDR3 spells CASSLSPTDFNEQFF. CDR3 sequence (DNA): TGTGCCAGCAGCCTGAGCCCCACCGACTTCAATGAGCAGTTCTTC.

The CDR3 nucleotides are TGCGCCAGCAGCCAAGGGCCAATTGAGGCGCACACCTTC. This gives the protein CASSQGPIEAHTF. The V gene is TRBV4-1, the J gene TRBJ1-2; unclear D gene. This CDR3 comprises 13 residues. V dropped 1 base and J dropped 12 bases, with 15 bases sitting between them. Germline lookup yields CDR1 MGHRA and CDR2 YSYEKL.

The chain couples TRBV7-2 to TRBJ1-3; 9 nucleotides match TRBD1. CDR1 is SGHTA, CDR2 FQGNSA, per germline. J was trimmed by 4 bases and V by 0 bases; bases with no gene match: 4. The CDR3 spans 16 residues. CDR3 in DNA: TGTGCCAGCAGCTTAGCGCGGGGACAGGGAGGAAACACCATATATTTT. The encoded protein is CASSLARGQGGNTIYF.

CDR3 protein: CSVEGGAVGTDTQYF. The CDR3 DNA reads TGCAGCGTTGAGGGGGGCGCCGTCGGCACAGATACGCAGTATTTT. This chain joins TRBV29-1 and TRBJ2-3, with D possibly being TRBD1 or TRBD2 (6 bases each). The ends were cut back, 3 bases at V and 1 base at J, with 14 bases in the middle. CDR1 and CDR2 (germline): SQVTM, ANQGSEA. The CDR3 runs to 15 residues.

The CDR3 nucleotides are TGTGCCAGCAGCTTAGGGGGGAGAAGTCAGCCCCAGCATTTT. Protein: CASSLGGRSQPQHF. The V and J genes are TRBV7-2 and TRBJ1-5, with a weak D call TRBD1 (5 bases). The germline V and J ends were trimmed by 1 base and 6 bases, with 10 bases remaining between them. The CDR3 extends over 14 amino acids. The V gene's germline CDR1 is SGHTA and CDR2 FQGNSA.

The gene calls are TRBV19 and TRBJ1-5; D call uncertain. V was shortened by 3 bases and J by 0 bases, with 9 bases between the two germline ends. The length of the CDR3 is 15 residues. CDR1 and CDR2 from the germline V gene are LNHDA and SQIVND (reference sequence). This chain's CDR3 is CASSMTLYSNQPQHF. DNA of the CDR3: TGTGCCAGTAGTATGACCCTCTATAGCAATCAGCCCCAGCATTTT.

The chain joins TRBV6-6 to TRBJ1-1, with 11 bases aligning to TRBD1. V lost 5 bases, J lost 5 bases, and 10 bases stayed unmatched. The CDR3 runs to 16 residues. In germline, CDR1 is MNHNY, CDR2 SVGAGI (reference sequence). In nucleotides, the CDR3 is TGTGCCAGCAGTCAAGGACAGGGGGCACTCATGACTGAAGCTTTCTTT. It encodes CASSQGQGALMTEAFF.

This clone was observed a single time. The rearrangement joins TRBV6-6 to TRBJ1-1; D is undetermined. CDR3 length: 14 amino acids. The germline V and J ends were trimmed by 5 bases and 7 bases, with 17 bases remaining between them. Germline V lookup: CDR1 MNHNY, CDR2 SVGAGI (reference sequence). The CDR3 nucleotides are TGTGCCAGCAGTCTCGGGATGGGCTGGGGTGAAGCTTTCTTT. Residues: CASSLGMGWGEAFF.

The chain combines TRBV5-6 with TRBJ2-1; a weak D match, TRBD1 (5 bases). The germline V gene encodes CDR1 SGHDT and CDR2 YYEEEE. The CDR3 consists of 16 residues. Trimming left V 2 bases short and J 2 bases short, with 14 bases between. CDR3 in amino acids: CASSLSLGPTYNEQFF. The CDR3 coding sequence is TGTGCCAGCAGCTTAAGTCTGGGGCCCACCTACAATGAGCAGTTCTTC. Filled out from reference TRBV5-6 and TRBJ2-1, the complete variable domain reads DAGVTQSPTHLIKTRGQQVTLRCSPKSGHDTVSWYQQALGQGPQFIFQYYEEEERQRGNFPDRFSGHQFPNYSSELNVNALLLGDSALYLCASSLSLGPTYNEQFFGPGTRLTVL.

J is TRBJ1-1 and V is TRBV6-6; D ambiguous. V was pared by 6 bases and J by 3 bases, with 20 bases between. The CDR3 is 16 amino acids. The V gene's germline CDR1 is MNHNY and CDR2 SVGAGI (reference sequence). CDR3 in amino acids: CASSDTRRVRDTEAFF. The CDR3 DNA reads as TGTGCCAGCAGCGATACGAGAAGGGTACGGGACACTGAAGCTTTCTTT.

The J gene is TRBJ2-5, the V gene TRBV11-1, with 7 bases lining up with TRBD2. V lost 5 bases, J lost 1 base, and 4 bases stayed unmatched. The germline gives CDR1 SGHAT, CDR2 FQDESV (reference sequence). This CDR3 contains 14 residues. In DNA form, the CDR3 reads TGTGCCAGCAGCAAGGGAGGGGCCCAAGAGACCCAGTACTTC. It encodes CASSKGGAQETQYF.

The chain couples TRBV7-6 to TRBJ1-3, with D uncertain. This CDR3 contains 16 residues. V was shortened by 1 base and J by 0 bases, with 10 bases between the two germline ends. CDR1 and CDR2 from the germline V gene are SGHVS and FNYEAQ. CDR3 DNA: TGTGCCAGCAGCTTAGAGGTTCCTAGCTCTGGAAACACCATATATTTT. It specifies CASSLEVPSSGNTIYF.

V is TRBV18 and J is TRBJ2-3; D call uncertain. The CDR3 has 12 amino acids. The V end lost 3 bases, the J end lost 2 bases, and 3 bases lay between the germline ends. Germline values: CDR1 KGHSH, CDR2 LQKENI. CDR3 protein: CASSPPTDTQYF. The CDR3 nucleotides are TGTGCCAGCTCACCTCCCACAGATACGCAGTATTTT.

CDR3 nucleotide sequence: TGTGCCAGCTCACCAGGGCAGGGTTCGTCTGGAAACACCATATATTTT. Translation: CASSPGQGSSGNTIYF. V is TRBV18 and J is TRBJ1-3; weak D call: TRBD1 (5 bases). This CDR3 region has 16 residues. V lost 2 bases, J lost 1 base, and 12 bases lay in between. Germline CDR1 and CDR2: KGHSH and LQKENI.